This TCR beta chain was sequenced in a study of T cell repertoires in cytomegalovirus infection. A word on this clonotype: The target antigen is unknown.

A single record per CDR3 protein comes from TCRdb applying MiXCR to the reads. The sample carries 100,000 or so distinct CDR3 sequences, 16% recorded once. Study results and limitations: Identification of carriers of CMV plus the relevant HLA was achieved through cumulative public TCR beta family frequency.

Material for sequencing was PBMCs. The receptor was isolated from a human donor in good health (CMV status not recorded). Some clones in this sample may be carry-over from other donors' samples.

CDR3 coding DNA: TGTGCCAGCAGCCGCACACAGGGCGATGAGCAGTTCTTC. Protein product: CASSRTQGDEQFF. V gene TRBV11-3 combines with J gene TRBJ2-1; D is perhaps TRBD1 (6 bases). This CDR3 is built from 13 residues. Germline-derived CDR1 and CDR2 are SGHNT and YENEEA. Deletions cut 5 bases from V and 8 bases from J, with 13 bases between.